This passage covers 32 T cell receptor beta chains from one sample sequenced in a study of somatic mutations in cytotoxic T cells in rheumatoid arthritis. Clones were read by immunoSEQ multiplex PCR, and TCRdb kept only the in-frame ones, dropping some. Found here are more than 15,000 clones, less than 85% of them singletons; the top ten hold approximately 20%. The material sequenced was CD8+ T cells sorted from blood. All receptors derive from a woman aged 55-69 years in good health.

The J gene is TRBJ2-7, the V gene TRBV6-5, with 11 nucleotides matching TRBD1. Germline loops: CDR1 MNHEY, CDR2 SVGAGI. Losses at the gene ends were 2 bases for V and 2 bases for J; bases not matched to a gene: 2. The length of the CDR3 is 15 residues. The CDR3 region is CASSYGTGGTYEQYF. Written as DNA, the CDR3 is TGTGCCAGCAGTTACGGGACAGGGGGGACCTACGAGCAGTACTTC.

The chain has TRBV10-3 and TRBJ2-1; 8 nucleotides align to TRBD2. This CDR3 is built from 15 residues. J gave up 8 bases and V 4 bases, and 10 bases lay outside the gene matches. CDR1 and CDR2 from the germline V gene are ENHRY and SYGVKD. The CDR3 sequence: CAISVDREGLYEQFF. Here the CDR3 DNA reads TGTGCCATCAGTGTAGATCGGGAGGGCCTCTATGAGCAGTTCTTC.

The chain recombines TRBV27 with TRBJ1-2; D gene ambiguous. Germline CDR1 is MNHEY and CDR2 is SMNVEV (reference sequence). V was clipped by 7 bases and J by 6 bases, with 15 bases between them. This CDR3 region has 13 residues. The DNA for the CDR3 is TGTGCCAGCAAACCAACCAGGCGGGATGGCTACACCTTC. Its protein is CASKPTRRDGYTF.

This clone came up a few times. The chain combines TRBV6-1 with TRBJ1-1; D unresolved. Trimming took off 4 bases at V and 1 base at J, with 7 bases between the two ends. The germline V gene encodes CDR1 MNHNS and CDR2 SASEGT. The CDR3 consists of 13 residues. The CDR3 protein is CASSARENTEAFF. The CDR3 bases are TGTGCCAGCAGTGCGAGGGAGAACACTGAAGCTTTCTTT.

The chain joins TRBV6-5 to TRBJ2-7; D is possibly TRBD1 or TRBD2 (5 bases each). Germline CDR1 MNHEY, CDR2 SVGAGI. Deletions cut 3 bases from V and 1 base from J, with 7 bases between. The CDR3 loop spans 13 amino acids. CDR3 DNA: TGTGCCAGCAGTTATGGGGGATCCTACGAGCAGTACTTC. Its protein is CASSYGGSYEQYF.

The rearrangement uses TRBV10-3 and TRBJ2-7; 8 bases are a match to TRBD1. In germline, CDR1 is ENHRY, CDR2 SYGVKD. This CDR3 spans 15 amino acids. V was pared by 2 bases and J by 5 bases, with 8 bases of the junction left unmatched. The CDR3 is CAISEKAGRGHEQYF. The CDR3 region has the DNA TGTGCCATCAGTGAGAAGGCGGGCAGGGGGCACGAGCAGTACTTC.

The V call is TRBV9, the J call TRBJ2-1; D is ambiguous. CDR1 SGDLS and CDR2 YYNGEE come from the germline V gene. The length of the CDR3 is 12 residues. Trimming took off 4 bases at V and 10 bases at J, with 12 bases between the two ends. CDR3 region: CASSRPSQEQFF. DNA of the CDR3: TGTGCCAGCAGCAGACCGTCACAGGAGCAGTTCTTC.

A single count supports this clone. This chain joins TRBV5-5 and TRBJ2-1; 8 bases agree with TRBD1. This CDR3 has 14 residues. Germline V gene sequence: CDR1 SGHKS, CDR2 YYEKEE (reference sequence). After removal of 4 bases from V and 6 bases from J, the junction contained 6 bases not matched to a gene. This chain's CDR3 is CASSDQDRANEQFF. CDR3 coding DNA: TGTGCCAGCAGCGACCAGGACAGGGCCAATGAGCAGTTCTTC.

This clone is classed as large. V and J are TRBV29-1 and TRBJ1-2; TRBD1 matches at 9 bases. Germline V lookup: CDR1 SQVTM, CDR2 ANQGSEA. V lost 4 bases to trimming and J lost 4 bases; unmatched junction nucleotides: 4. CDR3 length: 13 residues. In DNA form, the CDR3 reads TGCAGCGTTGGACAGGGGGATTTCTATGGCTACACCTTC. Translating it yields CSVGQGDFYGYTF.

The sample holds a few counts of this clone. The chain combines TRBV4-1 with TRBJ1-2, with unresolved D. Per germline, CDR1 MGHRA and CDR2 YSYEKL. V was clipped by 1 base and J by 8 bases, with 17 bases between them. CDR3 length: 15 residues. The CDR3 loop is CASSQADRVVLGYTF. The CDR3 region has the DNA TGCGCCAGCAGCCAAGCCGACCGAGTTGTTCTGGGCTACACCTTC.

The V gene is TRBV9, the J gene TRBJ2-7; tentative D call: TRBD1 (5 bases). Trimming took off 9 bases at V and 0 bases at J, with 10 bases between the two ends. The CDR3 consists of 12 residues. CDR1 is SGDLS, CDR2 YYNGEE, per germline. CDR3 nucleotides: TGTGCCAAGCTGGGGCGCTCCTACGAGCAGTACTTC. Its translation: CAKLGRSYEQYF.

The V call is TRBV19, the J call TRBJ2-7; possibly TRBD1 for D (6 bases). Between the trimmed V and J ends, which lost 10 bases and 0 bases, there was a span of 16 bases. CDR3 length equals 14 residues. Germline V gene data show CDR1 as LNHDA and CDR2 as SQIVND (reference sequence). CDR3 protein: CAILWTDPSYEQYF. In DNA, the CDR3 is TGTGCCATCCTCTGGACAGACCCCTCCTACGAGCAGTACTTC.

V usage is TRBV5-1 and J usage is TRBJ1-2; the D gene is possibly TRBD1 (6 bases). CDR1 and CDR2 from the germline V gene are SGHRS and YFSETQ. Deletions cut 4 bases from V and 2 bases from J, with 21 bases between. This CDR3 contains 17 residues. In nucleotides, the CDR3 is TGCGCCAGCAGCCTTACTCCGATACTCACAGGGAACTATGGCTACACCTTC. As protein: CASSLTPILTGNYGYTF.

This clone was seen once. The J gene is TRBJ1-1, the V gene TRBV19; D is unclear. Germline assignment: CDR1 LNHDA and CDR2 SQIVND (reference sequence). Trimming took 9 bases from V and 5 from J, leaving 10 bases between them. The CDR3 loop spans 11 amino acids. CDR3 region: CASYVRTEAFF. As DNA, the CDR3 is TGTGCCAGCTACGTCAGGACTGAAGCTTTCTTT.

The chain combines TRBV25-1 with TRBJ1-5; D is undetermined. Germline lookup yields CDR1 MGHDK and CDR2 SYGVNS. The CDR3 is made up of 13 amino acids. Trimming left V 4 bases short and J 7 bases short, with 11 bases between. The CDR3 DNA is TGTGCCAGCAGTGCCAGCGAAAACCAGCCCCAGCATTTT. Translation gives CASSASENQPQHF.

The J gene is TRBJ1-2, the V gene TRBV28; no definite D call. Trimming removed 4 bases at V and 4 bases at J, with 7 bases between. The germline V gene encodes CDR1 MDHEN and CDR2 SYDVKM. CDR3 size: 12 residues. The CDR3 loop is CASSSVLYGYTF. The CDR3 DNA is TGTGCCAGCAGTTCTGTACTCTATGGCTACACCTTC.

This clone was found a few times. The chain joins TRBV7-8 to TRBJ1-1; D may be TRBD1 (5 bases). CDR1 and CDR2 (germline): SGHVS, FQNEAQ. The CDR3 runs to 14 residues. Trimming stripped 1 base from V and 6 bases from J, with 12 bases between. This CDR3 is CASSLERGVPEAFF. The CDR3 DNA follows: TGTGCCAGCAGCTTAGAACGGGGGGTCCCTGAAGCTTTCTTT.

This clone was observed a few times. The V call is TRBV5-6, the J call TRBJ1-1, with D hard to call. CDR3 size: 13 residues. The V and J ends lost 0 bases and 4 bases respectively, with 7 bases between them. Germline V gene sequence: CDR1 SGHDT, CDR2 YYEEEE. The CDR3 DNA sequence: TGTGCCAGCAGCTTGGGGTTTGGCACTGAAGCTTTCTTT. Residues: CASSLGFGTEAFF.

This clone rates as medium-sized. J is TRBJ1-1 and V is TRBV30, with D possibly being TRBD1 (6 bases). Per germline, CDR1 GTSNPN and CDR2 SVGIG (reference sequence). The CDR3 sequence is 13 residues long. Trimming shortened V by 5 bases and J by 1 base, and 11 bases separated the two germline ends. The DNA of the CDR3 is TGTGCCTGGGTACAGGGTCCGAACACTGAAGCTTTCTTT. This translates into CAWVQGPNTEAFF.

This clone was seen more than once but under ten times. This rearrangement joins TRBV4-1 to TRBJ2-7, with 7 nucleotides matching TRBD1. The germline CDR1 and CDR2 sequences are MGHRA and YSYEKL. The ends lost 0 bases at V and 5 bases at J; junction bases unmatched: 13. The CDR3 is 17 residues long. The CDR3 here is CASSQDLQSQGTNEQYF. CDR3 nucleotides: TGCGCCAGCAGCCAAGATCTTCAGTCACAGGGGACGAACGAGCAGTACTTC.

This sequence joins TRBV25-1 and TRBJ2-3; D is perhaps TRBD1 (7 bases). CDR3 length: 17 amino acids. V was trimmed by 1 base and J by 6 bases, leaving 20 bases between them. CDR1 is MGHDK and CDR2 is SYGVNS in the germline V gene. The CDR3 DNA is TGTGCCAGCAGTGAATGGGGGGCAGGGGGGTACAGGGATACGCAGTATTTT. This translates into CASSEWGAGGYRDTQYF.

This chain uses TRBV6-6 with TRBJ1-2; D ambiguous. The V end was cut by 0 bases, the J end by 0 bases, with 8 bases between. Germline-derived CDR1 and CDR2 are MNHNY and SVGAGI (reference sequence). This CDR3 region has 15 residues. CDR3 loop: CASSYSSGTNYGYTF. The CDR3 coding sequence is TGTGCCAGCAGTTACTCGTCAGGTACTAACTATGGCTACACCTTC.

The V gene is TRBV18, the J gene TRBJ2-5; 10 bases match TRBD2. Per the germline V gene, CDR1 is KGHSH and CDR2 is LQKENI. Trimming took 0 bases from V and 1 from J; bases not matched to a gene: 2. The CDR3 has 16 residues. CDR3 sequence reads: CASSPPRTSGQETQYF. The CDR3 DNA reads TGTGCCAGCTCACCACCAAGGACTAGCGGCCAAGAGACCCAGTACTTC.

The chain links TRBV6-5 to TRBJ1-2; D remains ambiguous. There are 15 residues in the CDR3. Germline loops: CDR1 MNHEY, CDR2 SVGAGI. V lost 4 bases and J 7 bases, leaving 19 bases between the germline ends. In nucleotides, the CDR3 is TGTGCCAGCAGTTCCTCCTCGATACCTACTACTGGCTACACCTTC. Amino acids: CASSSSSIPTTGYTF.

CDR3 protein: CAINPSEGWMFGQEAFF. For the CDR3, the DNA is TGTGCCATCAACCCGTCGGAGGGGTGGATGTTTGGGCAAGAAGCTTTCTTT. V is TRBV7-9 and J is TRBJ1-1, with D maybe TRBD1 (5 bases). This CDR3 is 17 amino acids long. The V end lost 10 bases, the J end lost 8 bases, and 32 bases lay between the germline ends. Germline loops: CDR1 SEHNR, CDR2 FQNEAQ (reference sequence).

V usage is TRBV27 and J usage is TRBJ2-2, with D hard to call. V was clipped by 6 bases and J by 10 bases, with 6 bases between them. CDR1 is MNHEY, CDR2 SMNVEV, per germline (reference sequence). The CDR3 is 10 residues long. The CDR3 nucleotides read TGTGCCAGCAGGGGGTTGGAGCTGTTTTTT. Translation: CASRGLELFF.

The chain joins TRBV5-4 to TRBJ1-2; D might be TRBD1 (5 bases). The CDR3 is 15 residues long. V was pared by 1 base and J by 4 bases, with 14 bases between. The germline CDR1 and CDR2 sequences are SGHNT and YYREEE (reference sequence). The CDR3 region has the DNA TGTGCCAGCAGCTTGAGGAGAGGGGAGAGCTATGGCTACACCTTC. As protein: CASSLRRGESYGYTF. The whole variable domain, remainder taken from reference TRBV5-4 and TRBJ1-2, is ETGVTQSPTHLIKTRGQQVTLRCSSQSGHNTVSWYQQALGQGPQFIFQYYREEENGRGNFPPRFSGLQFPNYSSELNVNALELDDSALYLCASSLRRGESYGYTFGSGTRLTVV.

This clone has only one observation. J is TRBJ2-1 and V is TRBV5-4, with D tentatively TRBD1 (6 bases). The V gene lost 1 base and the J gene lost 8 bases, with 19 bases spanning the gap. CDR1 is SGHNT and CDR2 is YYREEE in the germline V gene (reference sequence). The CDR3 covers 16 residues. The CDR3 sequence is CASSLWVGTGKDEQFF. CDR3 bases: TGTGCCAGCAGCTTGTGGGTTGGAACAGGGAAGGATGAGCAGTTCTTC.

This sequence joins TRBV5-6 and TRBJ2-7, with 7 nucleotides matching TRBD2. V lost 4 bases and J lost 0; bases outside the gene matches: 4. CDR1 SGHDT and CDR2 YYEEEE come from the germline V gene. The CDR3 length is 14 residues. CDR3 in DNA: TGTGCCAGCAGCCGCGGGGGAAGCTCCTACGAGCAGTACTTC. Its translation is CASSRGGSSYEQYF. The complete variable domain, with remaining parts taken from reference TRBV5-6 and TRBJ2-7, reads DAGVTQSPTHLIKTRGQQVTLRCSPKSGHDTVSWYQQALGQGPQFIFQYYEEEERQRGNFPDRFSGHQFPNYSSELNVNALLLGDSALYLCASSRGGSSYEQYFGPGTRLTVT.

V and J are TRBV7-9 and TRBJ2-1; 10 nucleotides align to TRBD2. CDR3 size: 15 residues. Germline V gives CDR1 SEHNR, CDR2 FQNEAQ (reference sequence). The V and J ends lost 4 bases and 2 bases, in that order; junction bases with no gene match: 2. The CDR3 DNA is TGTGCCAGCAGCTCAGCGGGGGGGCCCTACAATGAGCAGTTCTTC. Its protein is CASSSAGGPYNEQFF.

The CDR3 DNA reads as TGTGCCAGCAGCGTGGGAGGGGAATCTCCAGATACGCAGTATTTT. Translated: CASSVGGESPDTQYF. The chain couples TRBV9 to TRBJ2-3, with 7 bases matching TRBD2. This CDR3 contains 15 residues. The trim removed 2 bases at V and 4 bases at J, leaving 7 bases unmatched. Per the germline V gene, CDR1 is SGDLS and CDR2 is YYNGEE.

The chain joins TRBV9 to TRBJ1-2; D remains ambiguous. This CDR3 comprises 12 residues. Trimming shortened V by 2 bases and J by 8 bases, and 10 bases separated the two germline ends. Per germline, CDR1 SGDLS and CDR2 YYNGEE. As DNA, the CDR3 is TGTGCCAGCAGCGTTGGCCCGGGGGGCTACACCTTC. Translated, it gives CASSVGPGGYTF.